The sequence of this T cell receptor (beta chain) was determined in a study of T cells in Graves' hyperthyroidism and ophthalmopathy. Study-wide findings and caveats: The model anticipated ophthalmopathy a median 6.5 months pre-onset. Blood shared most expanded thyroid clonotypes above 0.001.

CDR1 and CDR2 from the germline V gene are MNHEY and SMNVEV (reference sequence). Between the trimmed V and J ends, which lost 4 bases and 2 bases, there was a span of 15 bases. This CDR3 is built from 15 residues. This clonotype appeared a few times. The antigen is undetermined. Patients were aged 18 to 65, had disease duration under 2 months, and had newly diagnosed hyperthyroidism. The diagnostic basis comprised clinical symptoms, serum thyroxine and TRAb, thyroid ultrasound and orbital computed tomography. RNA transcripts served as the template for amplifying TCR beta CDR3 regions. The TCR CDR3 first-round RT-PCR relied on the HTBI primer set. TCRdb reanalysed the multiplex PCR reads using MiXCR and keeps one entry per CDR3 protein. This sample has roughly 130,000 distinct CDR3 sequences, with more than 20% found just once.

Sequenced: blood. This rearrangement joins TRBV27 to TRBJ2-7; unclear D gene. The TCR was taken from a woman aged 50 to 60 with Graves' hyperthyroidism that later progressed to Graves' ophthalmopathy. The CDR3 loop reads CASSSPGPIPYEQYF. DNA of the CDR3: TGTGCCAGCAGTTCCCCGGGCCCTATTCCCTACGAGCAGTACTTC.